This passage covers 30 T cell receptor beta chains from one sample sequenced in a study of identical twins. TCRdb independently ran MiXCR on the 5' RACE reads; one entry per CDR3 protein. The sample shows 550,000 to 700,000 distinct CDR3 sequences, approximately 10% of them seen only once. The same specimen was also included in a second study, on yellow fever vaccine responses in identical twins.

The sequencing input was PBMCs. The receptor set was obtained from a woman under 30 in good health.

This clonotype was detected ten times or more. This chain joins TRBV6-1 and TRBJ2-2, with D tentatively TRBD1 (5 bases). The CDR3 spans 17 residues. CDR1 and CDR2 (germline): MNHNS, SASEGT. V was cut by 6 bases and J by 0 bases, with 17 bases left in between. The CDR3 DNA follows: TGTGCCAGCAGGAGTACCAGGGCATCTCCGAACACCGGGGAGCTGTTTTTT. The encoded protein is CASRSTRASPNTGELFF.

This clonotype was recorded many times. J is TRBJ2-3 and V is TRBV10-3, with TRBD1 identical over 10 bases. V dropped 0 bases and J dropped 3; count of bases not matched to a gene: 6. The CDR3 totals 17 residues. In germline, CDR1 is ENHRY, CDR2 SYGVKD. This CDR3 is CAISESRDRGSTDTQYF. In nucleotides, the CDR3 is TGTGCCATCAGTGAGTCGAGGGACAGGGGATCGACAGATACGCAGTATTTT.

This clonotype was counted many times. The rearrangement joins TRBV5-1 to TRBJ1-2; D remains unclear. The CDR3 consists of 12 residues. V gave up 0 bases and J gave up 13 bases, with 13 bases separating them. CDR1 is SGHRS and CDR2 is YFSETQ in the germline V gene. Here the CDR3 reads CASSLVPHDFTF. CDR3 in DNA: TGCGCCAGCAGCTTGGTACCCCATGACTTCACCTTC.

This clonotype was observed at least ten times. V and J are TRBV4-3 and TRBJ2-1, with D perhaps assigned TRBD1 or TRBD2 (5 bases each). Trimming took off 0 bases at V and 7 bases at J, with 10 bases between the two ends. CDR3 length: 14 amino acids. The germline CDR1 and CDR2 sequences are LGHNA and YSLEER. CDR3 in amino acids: CASSQDRDGNEQFF. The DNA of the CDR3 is TGCGCCAGCAGCCAAGATCGGGACGGGAATGAGCAGTTCTTC.

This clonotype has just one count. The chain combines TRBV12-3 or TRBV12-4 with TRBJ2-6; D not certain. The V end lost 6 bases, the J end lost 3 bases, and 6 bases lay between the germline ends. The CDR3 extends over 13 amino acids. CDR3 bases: TGTGCCAGCAGGGCGCGTGGGGCCAACGTCCTGACTTTC. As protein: CASRARGANVLTF.

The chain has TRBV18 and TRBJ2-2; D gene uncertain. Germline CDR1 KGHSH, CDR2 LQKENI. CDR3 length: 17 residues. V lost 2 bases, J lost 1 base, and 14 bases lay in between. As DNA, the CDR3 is TGTGCCAGCTCACCATCGATACTGGAATGGAACACCGGGGAGCTGTTTTTT. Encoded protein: CASSPSILEWNTGELFF.

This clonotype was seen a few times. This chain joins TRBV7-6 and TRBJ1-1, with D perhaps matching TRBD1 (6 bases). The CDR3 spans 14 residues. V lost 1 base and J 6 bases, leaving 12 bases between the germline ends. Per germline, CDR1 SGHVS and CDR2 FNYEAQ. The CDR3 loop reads CASSLVTGKPEAFF. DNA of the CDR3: TGTGCCAGCAGCTTAGTCACAGGGAAACCTGAAGCTTTCTTT. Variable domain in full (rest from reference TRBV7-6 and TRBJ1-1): GAGVSQSPRYKVTKRGQDVALRCDPISGHVSLYWYRQALGQGPEFLTYFNYEAQQDKSGLPNDRFSAERPEGSISTLTIQRTEQRDSAMYRCASSLVTGKPEAFFGQGTRLTVV.

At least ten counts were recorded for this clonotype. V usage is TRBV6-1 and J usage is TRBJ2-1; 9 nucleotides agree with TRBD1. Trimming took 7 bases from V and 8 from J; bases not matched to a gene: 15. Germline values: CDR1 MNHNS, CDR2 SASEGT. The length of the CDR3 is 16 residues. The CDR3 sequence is CASTKRAGQGSDEQFF. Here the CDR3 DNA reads TGTGCCAGCACCAAAAGGGCGGGACAGGGTTCCGATGAGCAGTTCTTC.

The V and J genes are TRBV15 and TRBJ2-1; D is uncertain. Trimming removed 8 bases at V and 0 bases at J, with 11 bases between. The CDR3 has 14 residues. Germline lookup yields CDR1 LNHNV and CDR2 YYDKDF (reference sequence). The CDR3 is CATLNLPSYNEQFF. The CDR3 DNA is TGTGCCACCCTGAATCTCCCCTCCTACAATGAGCAGTTCTTC.

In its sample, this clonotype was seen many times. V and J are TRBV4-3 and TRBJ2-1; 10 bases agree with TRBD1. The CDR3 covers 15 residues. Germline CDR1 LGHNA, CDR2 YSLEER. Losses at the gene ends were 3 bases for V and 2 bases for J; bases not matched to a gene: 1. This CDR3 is CASSQDRGTYNEQFF. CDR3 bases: TGCGCCAGCAGCCAGGACAGGGGGACCTACAATGAGCAGTTCTTC.

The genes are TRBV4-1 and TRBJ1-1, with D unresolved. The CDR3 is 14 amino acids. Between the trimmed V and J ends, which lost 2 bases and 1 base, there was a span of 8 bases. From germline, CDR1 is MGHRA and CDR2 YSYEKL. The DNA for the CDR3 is TGCGCCAGCAGCCAACAGGCCCCGAACACTGAAGCTTTCTTT. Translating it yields CASSQQAPNTEAFF.

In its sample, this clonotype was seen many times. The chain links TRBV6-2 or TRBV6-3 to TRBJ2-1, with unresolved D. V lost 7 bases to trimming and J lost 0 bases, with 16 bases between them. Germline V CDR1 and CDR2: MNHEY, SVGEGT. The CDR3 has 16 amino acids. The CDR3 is CASTKQGQFSYNEQFF. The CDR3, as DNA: TGTGCCAGCACCAAACAAGGGCAGTTCTCCTACAATGAGCAGTTCTTC.

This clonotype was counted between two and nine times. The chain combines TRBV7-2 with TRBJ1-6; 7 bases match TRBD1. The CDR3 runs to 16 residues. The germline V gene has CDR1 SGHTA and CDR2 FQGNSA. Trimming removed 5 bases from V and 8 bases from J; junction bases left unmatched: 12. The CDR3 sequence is CASSQHNRGTDSPLHF. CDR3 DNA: TGTGCCAGCAGCCAACATAACAGGGGAACTGATTCACCCCTCCACTTT.

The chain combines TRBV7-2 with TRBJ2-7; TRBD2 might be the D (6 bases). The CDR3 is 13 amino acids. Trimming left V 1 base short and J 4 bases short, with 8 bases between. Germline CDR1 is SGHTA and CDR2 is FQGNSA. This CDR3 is CASSLGTKYEQYF. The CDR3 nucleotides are TGTGCCAGCAGCTTAGGGACTAAATACGAGCAGTACTTC.

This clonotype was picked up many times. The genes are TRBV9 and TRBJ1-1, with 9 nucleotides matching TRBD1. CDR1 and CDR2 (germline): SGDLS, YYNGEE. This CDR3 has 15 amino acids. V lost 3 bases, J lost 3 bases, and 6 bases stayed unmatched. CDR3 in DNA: TGTGCCAGCAGCGCAGGACAGGGGTTGTACACTGAAGCTTTCTTT. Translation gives CASSAGQGLYTEAFF.

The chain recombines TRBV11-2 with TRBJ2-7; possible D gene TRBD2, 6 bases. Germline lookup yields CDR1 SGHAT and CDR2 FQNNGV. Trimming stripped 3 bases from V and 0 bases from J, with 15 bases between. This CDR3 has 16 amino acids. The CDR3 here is CASSFEGTLSSYEQYF. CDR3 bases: TGTGCCAGCAGCTTTGAAGGGACTCTGAGCTCCTACGAGCAGTACTTC.

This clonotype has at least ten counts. CDR3 residues: CASSAGGPNEQFF. Here the CDR3 DNA reads TGTGCCAGCAGTGCGGGGGGCCCTAATGAGCAGTTCTTC. V is TRBV12-3 or TRBV12-4 and J is TRBJ2-1; TRBD2 matches 8 bases. The CDR3 runs 13 residues. Trimming took 5 bases from V and 7 from J; bases not matched to a gene: 4.

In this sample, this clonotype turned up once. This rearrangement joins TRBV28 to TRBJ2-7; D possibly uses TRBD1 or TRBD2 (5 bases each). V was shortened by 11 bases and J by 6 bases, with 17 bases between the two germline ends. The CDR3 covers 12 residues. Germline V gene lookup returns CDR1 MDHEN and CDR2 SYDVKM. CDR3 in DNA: TGTGCCGGGGCCGGGGTGTGGGGCGAGCAGTACTTC. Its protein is CAGAGVWGEQYF.

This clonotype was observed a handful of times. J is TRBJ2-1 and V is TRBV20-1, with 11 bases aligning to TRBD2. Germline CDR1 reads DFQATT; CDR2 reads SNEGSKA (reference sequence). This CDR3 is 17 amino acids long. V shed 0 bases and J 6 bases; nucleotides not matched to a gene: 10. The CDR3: CSARDPTSGTVGNEQFF. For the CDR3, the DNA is TGCAGTGCTAGAGATCCGACTAGCGGGACAGTAGGCAATGAGCAGTTCTTC.

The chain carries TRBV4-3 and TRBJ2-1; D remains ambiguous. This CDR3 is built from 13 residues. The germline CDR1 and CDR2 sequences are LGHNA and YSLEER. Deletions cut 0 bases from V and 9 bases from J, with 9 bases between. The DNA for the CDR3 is TGCGCCAGCAGCCAAGAGGCTTACGGTGAGCAGTTCTTC. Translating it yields CASSQEAYGEQFF.

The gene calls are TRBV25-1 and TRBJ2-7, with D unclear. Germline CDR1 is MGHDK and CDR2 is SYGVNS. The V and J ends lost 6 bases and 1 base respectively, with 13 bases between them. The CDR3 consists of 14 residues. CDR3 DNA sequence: TGTGCCAGCAGCCCCAGACATGGGTCCTACGAGCAGTACTTC. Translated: CASSPRHGSYEQYF.

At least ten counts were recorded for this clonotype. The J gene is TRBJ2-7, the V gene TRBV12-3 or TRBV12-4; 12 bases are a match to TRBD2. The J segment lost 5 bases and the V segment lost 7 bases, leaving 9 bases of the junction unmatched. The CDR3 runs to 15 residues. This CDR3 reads CASKGLAGARDEQYF. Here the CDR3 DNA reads TGTGCCAGCAAGGGACTAGCGGGCGCTAGAGACGAGCAGTACTTC.

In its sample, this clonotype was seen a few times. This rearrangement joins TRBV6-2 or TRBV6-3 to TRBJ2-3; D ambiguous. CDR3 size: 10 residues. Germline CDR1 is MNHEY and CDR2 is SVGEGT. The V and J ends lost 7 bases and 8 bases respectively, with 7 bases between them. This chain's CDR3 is CASNSGTQYF. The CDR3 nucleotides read TGTGCCAGCAACTCCGGTACGCAGTATTTT.

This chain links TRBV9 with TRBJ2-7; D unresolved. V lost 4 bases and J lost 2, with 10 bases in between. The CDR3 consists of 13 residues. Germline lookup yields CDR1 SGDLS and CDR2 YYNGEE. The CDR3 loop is CASSPLGTYEQYF. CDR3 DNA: TGTGCCAGCAGCCCACTGGGGACCTACGAGCAGTACTTC.

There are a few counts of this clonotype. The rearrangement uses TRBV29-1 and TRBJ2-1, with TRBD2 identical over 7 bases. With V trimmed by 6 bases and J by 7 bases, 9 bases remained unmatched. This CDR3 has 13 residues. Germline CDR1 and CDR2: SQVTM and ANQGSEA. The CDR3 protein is CSVLWLAVNEQFF. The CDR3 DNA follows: TGCAGCGTGCTGTGGCTAGCGGTTAATGAGCAGTTCTTC.

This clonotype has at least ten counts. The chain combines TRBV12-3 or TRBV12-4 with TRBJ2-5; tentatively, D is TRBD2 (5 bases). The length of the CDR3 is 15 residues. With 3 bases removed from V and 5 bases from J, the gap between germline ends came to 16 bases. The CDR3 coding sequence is TGTGCCAGCAGTTTTGATGGCCCGCGAGGGGAGACCCAGTACTTC. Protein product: CASSFDGPRGETQYF.

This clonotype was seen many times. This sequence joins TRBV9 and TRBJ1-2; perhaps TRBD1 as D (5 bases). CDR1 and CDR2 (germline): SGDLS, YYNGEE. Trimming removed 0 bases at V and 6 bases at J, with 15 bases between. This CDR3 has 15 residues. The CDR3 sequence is CASSVDPGRGDGYTF. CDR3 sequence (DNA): TGTGCCAGCAGCGTAGATCCAGGGAGAGGTGATGGCTACACCTTC.

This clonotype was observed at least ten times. The CDR3 is CASSQVEVGEAFF. The CDR3 DNA reads TGTGCCAGCAGCCAAGTGGAGGTAGGAGAAGCTTTCTTT. This chain connects TRBV3-1 to TRBJ1-1; D call uncertain. In germline, CDR1 is LGHDT, CDR2 YNNKEL (reference sequence). The CDR3 length is 13 residues. The V end lost 1 base, the J end lost 8 bases, and 11 bases lay between the germline ends.

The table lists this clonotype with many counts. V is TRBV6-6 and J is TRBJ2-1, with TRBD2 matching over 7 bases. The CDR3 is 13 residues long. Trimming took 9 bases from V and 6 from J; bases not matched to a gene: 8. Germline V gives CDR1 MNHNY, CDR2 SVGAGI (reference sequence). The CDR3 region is CASKRGPLNEQFF. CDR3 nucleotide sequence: TGTGCCAGTAAGCGGGGACCCCTCAATGAGCAGTTCTTC.

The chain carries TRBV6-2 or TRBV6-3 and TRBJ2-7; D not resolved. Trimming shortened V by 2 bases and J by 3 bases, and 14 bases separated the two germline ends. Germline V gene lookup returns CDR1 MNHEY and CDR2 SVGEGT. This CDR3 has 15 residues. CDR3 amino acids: CASSYDLSLLYEQYF. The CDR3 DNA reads TGTGCCAGCAGTTACGATCTCTCCCTGCTCTACGAGCAGTACTTC.